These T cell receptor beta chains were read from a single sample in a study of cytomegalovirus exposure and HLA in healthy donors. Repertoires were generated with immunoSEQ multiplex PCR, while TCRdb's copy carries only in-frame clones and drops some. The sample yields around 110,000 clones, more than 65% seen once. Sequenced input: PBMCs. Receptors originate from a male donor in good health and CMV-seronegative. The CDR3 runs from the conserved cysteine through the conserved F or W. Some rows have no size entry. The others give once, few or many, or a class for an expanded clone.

CDR3 protein: CASSLAGGKETQYF
J gene: TRBJ2-5
V gene: TRBV7-9
clone size: NA

CDR3 protein: CASSSDRASEKLFF
J gene: TRBJ1-4
V gene: TRBV7-9
clone size: NA

CDR3 protein: CASSLGLALGEQFF
J gene: TRBJ2-1
V gene: TRBV5-1
clone size: few

CDR3 protein: CATSDRLADEQYF
J gene: TRBJ2-7
V gene: TRBV15
clone size: NA

CDR3 protein: CASSLLADSTDTQYF
J gene: TRBJ2-3
V gene: TRBV5-5
clone size: few

CDR3 protein: CSVLRDRHTYEQYF
J gene: NA
V gene: TRBV29-1
clone size: NA

CDR3 protein: CAAGSGGLQETQYF
J gene: TRBJ2-5
V gene: TRBV2
clone size: NA

CDR3 protein: CSAAGQGNGDEQFF
J gene: TRBJ2-1
V gene: TRBV29-1
clone size: few

CDR3 protein: CASSPSGTNSGANVLTF
J gene: TRBJ2-6
V gene: TRBV19
clone size: NA

CDR3 protein: CASSFYGGNAGNEQFF
J gene: TRBJ2-1
V gene: TRBV5-1
clone size: NA

CDR3 protein: CASSFTSNSYEQYF
J gene: TRBJ2-7
V gene: TRBV5-4
clone size: NA

CDR3 protein: CASSPLAGHGTDTQYF
J gene: TRBJ2-3
V gene: TRBV7-3
clone size: NA

CDR3 protein: CASSQENSRGRGNTIYF
J gene: TRBJ1-3
V gene: TRBV4-1
clone size: NA

CDR3 protein: CASSHVTGKLGGYTF
J gene: TRBJ1-2
V gene: TRBV6-6
clone size: NA

CDR3 protein: CASSPNRLAPHTGELFF
J gene: TRBJ2-2
V gene: TRBV18
clone size: NA

CDR3 protein: CSAVGTLQFF
J gene: TRBJ2-1
V gene: TRBV20-1
clone size: few

CDR3 protein: CASSLEVAGSYEQYF
J gene: TRBJ2-7
V gene: TRBV5-1
clone size: NA

CDR3 protein: CASSAAGSYYGYTF
J gene: TRBJ1-2
V gene: TRBV7-2
clone size: NA

CDR3 protein: CASSLAGAREQFF
J gene: TRBJ2-1
V gene: TRBV19
clone size: NA

CDR3 protein: CASSRGQVSSYEQYF
J gene: TRBJ2-7
V gene: TRBV5-6
clone size: once

CDR3 protein: CASSRLAGGAEQYF
J gene: TRBJ2-7
V gene: TRBV6-5
clone size: once

CDR3 protein: CASSRESARLNTEAFF
J gene: TRBJ1-1
V gene: TRBV7-8
clone size: NA

CDR3 protein: CASSPTANYEQYF
J gene: TRBJ2-7
V gene: TRBV27
clone size: NA

CDR3 protein: CASSPPGGGNQPQHF
J gene: TRBJ1-5
V gene: TRBV18
clone size: NA

CDR3 protein: CASSGFGETQYF
J gene: TRBJ2-5
V gene: TRBV18
clone size: NA

CDR3 protein: CASSRGQGWEKLFF
J gene: TRBJ1-4
V gene: TRBV5-6
clone size: NA

CDR3 protein: CASRTRLRAFF
J gene: TRBJ1-1
V gene: TRBV2
clone size: NA

CDR3 protein: CASSFFRQWLSGDYEQYF
J gene: TRBJ2-7
V gene: TRBV28
clone size: NA

CDR3 protein: CASSSGATGNTIYF
J gene: TRBJ1-3
V gene: TRBV5-1
clone size: NA

CDR3 protein: CSVASGRYPYEQYF
J gene: TRBJ2-7
V gene: TRBV29-1
clone size: NA

CDR3 protein: CASSLGPGGSKYGYTF
J gene: TRBJ1-2
V gene: TRBV27
clone size: NA

CDR3 protein: CASSPQVGTGPYEQYF
J gene: TRBJ2-7
V gene: TRBV25-1
clone size: NA

CDR3 protein: CASSSLPGLAGTDTQYF
J gene: TRBJ2-3
V gene: TRBV27
clone size: NA

CDR3 protein: CASSQESAGRVDTQYF
J gene: TRBJ2-3
V gene: TRBV4-2
clone size: few

CDR3 protein: CASSFAGGGYEQYF
J gene: TRBJ2-7
V gene: TRBV27
clone size: NA

CDR3 protein: CASSAGTSGQETQYF
J gene: TRBJ2-5
V gene: TRBV10-1
clone size: once

CDR3 protein: CASRDNSNTEAFF
J gene: TRBJ1-1
V gene: TRBV10-2
clone size: NA

CDR3 protein: CASSTPGQGVTEAFF
J gene: TRBJ1-1
V gene: TRBV28
clone size: few

CDR3 protein: CAWISRDIRDTQYF
J gene: TRBJ2-3
V gene: TRBV30
clone size: NA

CDR3 protein: CAWSPTGFMLSSGANVLTF
J gene: TRBJ2-6
V gene: TRBV30
clone size: NA

CDR3 protein: CASSLGDRGINTEAFF
J gene: TRBJ1-1
V gene: TRBV5-6
clone size: NA

CDR3 protein: CASSLRQTTDTQYF
J gene: TRBJ2-3
V gene: TRBV5-1
clone size: NA

CDR3 protein: CASDRRQGTFF
J gene: TRBJ2-1
V gene: TRBV28
clone size: NA

CDR3 protein: CASSQDRGAGVTDTQYF
J gene: TRBJ2-3
V gene: TRBV14
clone size: NA